The rows below give T cell receptor beta chains drawn from one sample of a study of PD-1 blockade in classical Hodgkin lymphoma. Using immunoSEQ multiplex PCR, the repertoire was profiled, and TCRdb retains in-frame clones only, with some absent. The sample has under 100,000 clones, approximately 91% seen once; the top ten hold about 2.7%. The specimen comprised peripheral blood mononuclear cells (PBMCs), sampled before the second cycle of nivolumab. The receptors come from a human donor with classical Hodgkin lymphoma. Each CDR3 is given with its conserved first and last residue. Fields, in order: J gene, clone size, V gene, D gene, CDR3 DNA, CDR3 protein. The D gene is left open where the match is weak. Clone size is stated in some rows and not others, as once, few, many or a class when expanded.

TRBJ2-1,NA,TRBV27,TRBD2,TGTGCCAGCTCCTTAGGACTAGCGGGAGCGGAAGGTTACAATGAGCAGTTCTTC,CASSLGLAGAEGYNEQFF
TRBJ2-1,NA,TRBV11-1,NA,TGTGCCAGCAGCTTGTACAGGTCCGACAATGAGCAGTTCTTC,CASSLYRSDNEQFF
TRBJ1-5,NA,TRBV9,NA,TGTGCCAGCAGCGTAGGTGCAAACGGAGGGGCCCAGCATTTT,CASSVGANGGAQHF
TRBJ2-1,NA,TRBV5-1,TRBD1,TGCGCCAGCAGTAGCCAGGGGGCCTACAATGAGCAGTTCTTC,CASSSQGAYNEQFF
TRBJ2-3,NA,TRBV30,NA,TGTGCCTGGAGTGTCGTGGTAGATACGCAGTATTTT,CAWSVVVDTQYF
TRBJ2-7,NA,TRBV28,NA,TGTGCCAGCAGTTTAGTTTTGGGGCCGAAATACGAGCAGTACTTC,CASSLVLGPKYEQYF
TRBJ1-2,NA,TRBV6-6,NA,TGTGCCAGCAGTCCAGACCGTGCTCCTGGAGGCTACACCTTC,CASSPDRAPGGYTF
TRBJ1-4,NA,TRBV19,TRBD1,TGTGCCAGTAGAAGGGGGCGAATAGATGAAAAACTGTTTTTT,CASRRGRIDEKLFF
TRBJ2-2,NA,TRBV6-6,NA,TGTGCCAGCAGTTACTCTTACACCGGGGAGCTGTTTTTT,CASSYSYTGELFF
TRBJ1-2,once,TRBV6-6,NA,TGTGCCAGCAGTTACCCCTCCCGGGCGGCCGAGGCGGGCTACACCTTC,CASSYPSRAAEAGYTF
TRBJ2-1,NA,TRBV29-1,TRBD2,TGCAGCGTAGGAGCTGGTGGGAGGGCCTACAATGAGCAGTTCTTC,CSVGAGGRAYNEQFF
TRBJ1-1,NA,TRBV9,NA,TGTGCCAGCAGCGTAGGTCGGCTTGAGACAGGCGAGTGGGACACTGAAGCTTTCTTT,CASSVGRLETGEWDTEAFF
TRBJ1-2,NA,TRBV30,NA,TGTGCCTGGAGTGTAAGTCTTTATGGCTACACCTTC,CAWSVSLYGYTF
TRBJ1-2,NA,TRBV11-1,NA,TGTGCCAGCATCTCGAAGGAGGGTTATGGCTACACCTTC,CASISKEGYGYTF
TRBJ2-7,NA,TRBV28,TRBD2,TGTGCCAGCATCAAACAGGGGGCCTGGACTAGCGGGAGGGGAACCTACGAGCAGTACTTC,CASIKQGAWTSGRGTYEQYF
TRBJ1-4,NA,TRBV30,NA,TGTGCCTGGAGTGTACTACCAGTAGGGGAAAAACTGTTTTTT,CAWSVLPVGEKLFF
TRBJ1-4,NA,TRBV6-6,NA,TGTGCCAGCAGTACCGGGACTCGTGAAAAACTGTTTTTT,CASSTGTREKLFF
TRBJ1-4,NA,TRBV19,NA,TGTGCCAGTAGTATGTTGGCGACAAATGAAAAACTGTTTTTT,CASSMLATNEKLFF
TRBJ2-3,NA,TRBV9,NA,TGTGCCAGCAGCGTAGAAGGGACACCCTACACAGATACGCAGTATTTT,CASSVEGTPYTDTQYF
TRBJ2-4,NA,TRBV10-3,TRBD2,TGTGCCATCAGTGAGGGGTTCGGGAGGGTGAACATTCAGTACTTC,CAISEGFGRVNIQYF
TRBJ1-1,NA,TRBV12-5,TRBD1,TGTGCTAGTGGTGTAGACAGGGGGCTAGGGAACACTGAAGCTTTCTTT,CASGVDRGLGNTEAFF
TRBJ2-7,NA,TRBV5-1,NA,TGCGCCAGCAGCGCGCAAACTAGCTACGAGCAGTACTTC,CASSAQTSYEQYF
TRBJ2-5,NA,TRBV2,TRBD1,TGTGCCGGGACAGGGGGCTATCGAGAGACCCAGTACTTC,CAGTGGYRETQYF
TRBJ2-1,NA,TRBV10-2,TRBD2,TGCGCCAGCAGTGAGGCGGGAGGGGCGCCAATTGAGCAGTTCTTC,CASSEAGGAPIEQFF
TRBJ2-1,NA,TRBV10-3,TRBD2,TGTGCCATCAGACCCGGGACTAGCGGGAGTTGGAATGAGCAGTTCTTC,CAIRPGTSGSWNEQFF
TRBJ1-1,once,TRBV11-2,NA,TGTGCCAGCAGCCTGGGCGGCCTTTTTTTCTTT,CASSLGGLFFF
TRBJ2-7,NA,TRBV25-1,NA,TGTGCCAGCAGTGAATATCGTAGAAACGGAGGGACCTACGAGCAGTACTTC,CASSEYRRNGGTYEQYF
TRBJ2-3,NA,TRBV7-2,TRBD2,TGTGCCAGCAGCCCGGGACTAGCGGGATCCGCAGATACGCAGTATTTT,CASSPGLAGSADTQYF
TRBJ1-2,NA,TRBV6-5,NA,TGTGCCAGCAGTTACACCTCTAACTATGGCTACACCTTC,CASSYTSNYGYTF
TRBJ2-5,NA,TRBV19,TRBD2,TGTGCCAGTAGTATTGGACCAGCGGGGGGCCCAGAGACCCAGTACTTC,CASSIGPAGGPETQYF
TRBJ2-1,NA,TRBV6-5,TRBD1,TGTGCCAGCAGTACAGGGGGCTATTCCTACAATGAGCAGTTCTTC,CASSTGGYSYNEQFF
TRBJ1-2,NA,TRBV5-6,TRBD1,TGTGCCAGCAGCAGGACAGGGTCAAACTATGGCTACACCTTC,CASSRTGSNYGYTF
TRBJ2-7,NA,TRBV5-1,NA,TGCGCCAGCAGCTCTGACTTTGACGAGCAGTACTTC,CASSSDFDEQYF
TRBJ1-2,NA,TRBV19,TRBD1,TGTGCCAGTAGTCTAGACGGGACAGCCTATGGCTACACCTTC,CASSLDGTAYGYTF
TRBJ2-5,NA,TRBV28,NA,TGTGCCAGCAGTTTGTACCCCAGGAGGCGCCGATCCGTGACCCAGTACTTC,CASSLYPRRRRSVTQYF
TRBJ1-5,NA,TRBV10-3,TRBD1,TGTGCCATCAGTTCAGGGGGTGCTGGCAATCAGCCCCAGCATTTT,CAISSGGAGNQPQHF
TRBJ2-5,NA,TRBV4-2,NA,TGTGCCAGCAGCCAAGAAAGCTTCCAAGAGACCCAGTACTTC,CASSQESFQETQYF
TRBJ1-2,NA,TRBV11-3,NA,TGTGCCAGCAGTGGGGCCGAGCGTGGCTACACCTTC,CASSGAERGYTF
TRBJ1-3,few,TRBV19,NA,TGTGCCAGCTCGCCACCCGGGTTCTCTGGAAACACCATATATTTT,CASSPPGFSGNTIYF
TRBJ2-7,NA,TRBV27,NA,TGTGCCACCCGGGAGACAGGGAGAGGCGAGCAGTACTTC,CATRETGRGEQYF
TRBJ2-7,NA,TRBV27,TRBD2,TGTGCCAGCAGTTTGAGACTAGCGGGAGTTGGCGAGCAGTACTTC,CASSLRLAGVGEQYF
TRBJ2-5,NA,TRBV28,TRBD2,TGTGCCACCACCAGAGCGGGACCAGAGACCCAGTACTTC,CATTRAGPETQYF
TRBJ2-4,once,TRBV7-6,TRBD1,TGTGCCAGCAGCCAATCCGGGACAGGGAAAAACATTCAGTACTTC,CASSQSGTGKNIQYF
TRBJ2-1,NA,TRBV5-4,NA,TGTGCCAGCAGCTTGGGTTCCGGGAGAGATATTGTGGTCTTC,CASSLGSGRDIVVF
TRBJ1-5,NA,TRBV6-6,NA,TGTGCCAGCAGAGAAGACCACCGAGTTAATCAGCCCCAGCATTTT,CASREDHRVNQPQHF
TRBJ2-2,NA,TRBV2,NA,TGTGCCAGCAGTGAAGGGCGGTCAACTTTAAGGGGCACCGGGGAGCTGTTTTTT,CASSEGRSTLRGTGELFF
TRBJ2-1,NA,TRBV27,NA,TGTGCCAGCAGTTTCGCCCTGCGGGCAGAATACAATGAGCAGTTCTTC,CASSFALRAEYNEQFF
TRBJ2-3,NA,TRBV9,NA,TGTGCCAGCAGCGAAACCTATGCTACGCAGTATTTT,CASSETYATQYF
TRBJ2-3,NA,TRBV11-2,NA,TGTGCCAGCAGCTTCGACACAGATACGCAGTATTTT,CASSFDTDTQYF